This T cell receptor beta chain is drawn from a study of tumor-infiltrating lymphocytes in primary liver carcinoma. Study in general: Both sexes were represented among patients, who were 30 to 69 years old. Tumors measured about 4 to 10 cm and were stage T1-T3 N0M0.

It was from approximately 20-30 mg of unsorted bulk tissue that RNA and DNA were co-extracted. cDNA specific to TCR beta was made from approximately 0.55 ug of total RNA, with a constant-region primer employed for priming. Amplification in three nested multiplex PCR rounds with slightly modified ARM-PCR gave rise to TCR beta libraries. Researchers ran the first two PCR rounds for roughly 11 cycles each with TRBV1-TRBV30 forward primers and a C-beta reverse primer. TCRdb used MiXCR to reprocess the multiplex PCR reads, holding one entry per CDR3 protein. The table lists about 120,000 distinct CDR3 sequences, around 70% of them singletons. The V gene's germline CDR1 is SEHNR and CDR2 FQNEAQ (reference sequence). This CDR3 has 16 amino acids. This clonotype was found a few times. Possible read error: a much larger clone is one base away.

The source material was tumor-adjacent normal liver tissue. This TCR derives from a woman aged 60-75 years with primary liver carcinoma and hepatitis B virus infection. This chain connects TRBV7-9 to TRBJ1-5, with 7 bases matching TRBD1. As DNA, the CDR3 is TGTGCCAGCAGCTTAGCGGGAGAGGGGGCGACTCAGTCCCAGCATTTT. Protein: CASSLAGEGATQSQHF. Supplemented by reference TRBV7-9 and TRBJ1-5, the full variable domain reads DTGVSQNPRHKITKRGQNVTFRCDPISEHNRLYWYRQTLGQGPEFLTYFQNEAQLEKSRLLSDRFSAERPKGSFSTLEIQRTEQGDSAMYLCASSLAGEGATQSQHFGDGTRLSIL.